The clone carrying this T cell receptor (beta chain) was seen just once. Its antigen is not known. The sample originates from a study of T cell responses to AZD1222 COVID-19 vaccine. At the level of the study: Researchers grouped second doses given at about 4 or about 12 weeks into one pool. The study's findings and limits: Among those given AZD1222, only five or six were seropositive at baseline.

Here immunoSEQ multiplex PCR was the method, and the copy in TCRdb shows in-frame clones only, minus some. The sample carries approximately 97,000 clones, roughly nine tenths recorded once. The germline V gene encodes CDR1 MDHEN and CDR2 SYDVKM. The CDR3 contains 12 residues. Trimming took off 5 bases at V and 5 bases at J, with 9 bases between the two ends. The starting material was peripheral blood, obtained on day 0 of AZD1222 vaccination. V gene TRBV28 combines with J gene TRBJ2-5; D remains unclear. This receptor was obtained from an adult in good health. The DNA of the CDR3 is TGTGCCAGCAGTCCCCCTTATGAGACCCAGTACTTC. It codes for CASSPPYETQYF.